The 31 T cell receptor beta chains in this list originate from one sample, sequenced in a study of cytomegalovirus exposure and HLA in healthy donors. Libraries were prepared by immunoSEQ multiplex PCR; TCRdb keeps only in-frame clonotypes and omits some of them. The sample lists some 350,000 clones, around 87% occurring once. Sequenced: PBMCs. The receptors stem from a woman aged 25 to 39 in good health and CMV-seropositive.

This rearrangement joins TRBV7-3 to TRBJ2-1; 7 bases align to TRBD1. This CDR3 has 16 residues. Germline V CDR1 and CDR2: SGHTA, FQGTGA. The ends lost 1 base at V and 2 bases at J; junction bases unmatched: 5. CDR3 nucleotide sequence: TGTGCCAGCAGCTTAAGAGGGGGCCGTACCTACAATGAGCAGTTCTTC. Its protein is CASSLRGGRTYNEQFF.

The CDR3 region is CASSVIGLAVETQYF. The CDR3 nucleotides are TGTGCCAGCAGCGTAATAGGACTAGCTGTGGAGACCCAGTACTTC. The chain links TRBV9 to TRBJ2-5; 8 nucleotides agree with TRBD2. Trimming removed 1 base from V and 5 bases from J; junction bases left unmatched: 7. Germline V gene sequence: CDR1 SGDLS, CDR2 YYNGEE. The CDR3 has 15 amino acids.

This chain uses TRBV6-5 with TRBJ1-5; D gene unclear. The CDR3 contains 15 residues. The germline V and J ends were trimmed by 0 bases and 4 bases, with 10 bases remaining between them. CDR1 is MNHEY and CDR2 is SVGAGI in the germline V gene. CDR3 sequence (DNA): TGTGCCAGCAGTTACTCGATTTCCCTGAATCAGCCCCAGCATTTT. This encodes CASSYSISLNQPQHF.

This chain connects TRBV6-5 to TRBJ2-7; the D is unclear. The CDR3 has 12 residues. Germline CDR1 is MNHEY and CDR2 is SVGAGI. V lost 6 bases to trimming and J lost 3 bases, with 9 bases between them. The CDR3 here is CASRHGHYEQYF. DNA of the CDR3: TGTGCCAGCAGACACGGGCACTACGAGCAGTACTTC.

The sample holds a few counts of this clone. The chain employs TRBV28 and TRBJ2-6; possible D gene TRBD2, 6 bases. Trimming removed 5 bases from V and 0 bases from J, with 11 bases in between. The CDR3 spans 16 residues. CDR1 and CDR2 from the germline V gene are MDHEN and SYDVKM. CDR3 sequence reads: CASSHGEASGANVLTF. The CDR3 DNA follows: TGTGCCAGCAGTCACGGGGAGGCCTCTGGGGCCAACGTCCTGACTTTC.

The chain joins TRBV2 to TRBJ2-2; D is perhaps TRBD2 (6 bases). Trimming stripped 7 bases from V and 1 base from J, with 13 bases between. The CDR3 is made up of 15 amino acids. From germline, CDR1 is SNHLY and CDR2 FYNNEI. CDR3 loop: CASTPGGWNTGELFF. CDR3 nucleotides: TGTGCCAGCACCCCCGGGGGATGGAACACCGGGGAGCTGTTTTTT. The variable domain in full, with the rest retrieved from reference TRBV2 and TRBJ2-2, is EPEVTQTPSHQVTQMGQEVILRCVPISNHLYFYWYRQILGQKVEFLVSFYNNEISEKSEIFDDQFSVERPDGSNFTLKIRSTKLEDSAMYFCASTPGGWNTGELFFGEGSRLTVL.

The V and J genes are TRBV7-2 and TRBJ2-7; TRBD2 matches at 13 bases. The germline CDR1 and CDR2 sequences are SGHTA and FQGNSA. This CDR3 spans 15 amino acids. The V gene end was trimmed by 6 bases and the J gene end by 5 bases; junction bases not matched to a gene: 7. In nucleotides, the CDR3 is TGTGCCAGCAGTAAACTAGCGGGAGGGGCAAACGAGCAGTACTTC. It translates to CASSKLAGGANEQYF.

V and J are TRBV11-1 and TRBJ1-5, with D maybe TRBD1 (5 bases). Per the germline V gene, CDR1 is SGHAT and CDR2 is FQDESV (reference sequence). The CDR3 extends over 18 amino acids. V was trimmed by 5 bases and J by 2 bases, leaving 22 bases between them. The CDR3 DNA reads TGTGCCAGCAGCCCCTTGGGGGGAGGGCATAGATGCAATCAGCCCCAGCATTTT. This codes for CASSPLGGGHRCNQPQHF. Full variable domain (outside the CDR3, taken from reference TRBV11-1 and TRBJ1-5): EAEVAQSPRYKITEKSQAVAFWCDPISGHATLYWYRQILGQGPELLVQFQDESVVDDSQLPKDRFSAERLKGVDSTLKIQPAELGDSAMYLCASSPLGGGHRCNQPQHFGDGTRLSIL.

The gene calls are TRBV15 and TRBJ1-5; D perhaps matches TRBD1 (5 bases). CDR3 size: 19 residues. CDR1 is LNHNV and CDR2 is YYDKDF in the germline V gene (reference sequence). Trimming pared 3 bases from V and 0 bases from J, leaving 21 bases between. DNA for the CDR3: TGTGCCACCAGCAGGGTCGCCGCAGGAGGGACGCATAGCAATCAGCCCCAGCATTTT. Amino acid sequence: CATSRVAAGGTHSNQPQHF.

The chain links TRBV30 to TRBJ2-7, with a weak D call TRBD1 (5 bases). Trimming took 0 bases from V and 6 from J, leaving 12 bases between them. Germline lookup yields CDR1 GTSNPN and CDR2 SVGIG (reference sequence). CDR3 length equals 13 residues. CDR3 in amino acids: CAWSVNRKGEQYF. For the CDR3, the DNA is TGTGCCTGGAGTGTAAACAGGAAAGGCGAGCAGTACTTC.

The V gene is TRBV28, the J gene TRBJ1-1; D is possibly TRBD1 (6 bases). The CDR3 is made up of 15 amino acids. Between the trimmed V and J ends, which lost 5 bases and 3 bases, there was a span of 16 bases. Germline V gene data show CDR1 as MDHEN and CDR2 as SYDVKM. The CDR3 bases are TGTGCCAGCAGTGGCGCGACAGGAAGCGACACTGAAGCTTTCTTT. Translation gives CASSGATGSDTEAFF.

The chain's CDR3 is CASSIADGFYEQYF. The CDR3 DNA sequence: TGTGCCAGCAGCATCGCCGACGGGTTTTACGAGCAGTACTTC. V and J are TRBV7-2 and TRBJ2-7; D gene unclear. Germline V gene data show CDR1 as SGHTA and CDR2 as FQGNSA. The CDR3 covers 14 residues. V dropped 5 bases and J dropped 4 bases, with 15 bases sitting between them.

This chain joins TRBV5-4 and TRBJ2-2; perhaps D is TRBD1 or TRBD2 (5 bases each). The V gene's germline CDR1 is SGHNT and CDR2 YYREEE (reference sequence). V was cut by 0 bases and J by 0 bases, with 12 bases left in between. The length of the CDR3 is 17 residues. CDR3 nucleotides: TGTGCCAGCAGCTTGGCTTTCGGGGCCCCGAACACCGGGGAGCTGTTTTTT. Translating gives CASSLAFGAPNTGELFF.

The J gene is TRBJ1-4, the V gene TRBV18; D is uncertain. Trimming removed 6 bases from V and 4 bases from J, with 9 bases in between. Per germline, CDR1 KGHSH and CDR2 LQKENI. CDR3 length: 13 amino acids. As DNA, the CDR3 is TGTGCCAGCTCGGCCGGGGTTAATGAAAAACTGTTTTTT. Its protein product is CASSAGVNEKLFF.

The CDR3 is CASSTRDSRGYTF. CDR3 bases: TGTGCCAGCAGCACTCGGGACAGCCGGGGCTACACCTTC. This chain links TRBV7-2 with TRBJ1-2; TRBD1 aligns across 7 bases. The V gene's germline CDR1 is SGHTA and CDR2 FQGNSA. This CDR3 comprises 13 residues. Unmatched junction bases numbered 8, after V lost 5 bases and J lost 8 bases.

This chain links TRBV27 with TRBJ2-7, with 7 bases that match TRBD1. This CDR3 has 14 amino acids. The J segment lost 2 bases and the V segment lost 3 bases, leaving 4 bases of the junction unmatched. The germline V gene has CDR1 MNHEY and CDR2 SMNVEV (reference sequence). For the CDR3, the DNA is TGTGCCAGCAGTTTCCAGACAGGGCCCTACGAGCAGTACTTC. This translates into CASSFQTGPYEQYF.

The chain carries TRBV13 and TRBJ1-2; D may be TRBD1 (6 bases). CDR3 length: 14 residues. Germline CDR1 PRHDT, CDR2 FYEKMQ (reference sequence). V was pared by 5 bases and J by 0 bases, with 10 bases between. CDR3 sequence (DNA): TGTGCCAGCAGCCCCCGGGGGCCTAACTATGGCTACACCTTC. Its protein is CASSPRGPNYGYTF. Looking up the rest from reference TRBV13 and TRBJ1-2 gives the full variable domain: AAGVIQSPRHLIKEKRETATLKCYPIPRHDTVYWYQQGPGQDPQFLISFYEKMQSDKGSIPDRFSAQQFSDYHSELNMSSLELGDSALYFCASSPRGPNYGYTFGSGTRLTVV.

J is TRBJ2-5 and V is TRBV11-1; 11 nucleotides align to TRBD2. The germline CDR1 and CDR2 sequences are SGHAT and FQDESV (reference sequence). The CDR3 spans 16 residues. V was pared by 3 bases and J by 5 bases, with 8 bases of the junction left unmatched. DNA of the CDR3: TGTGCCAGCAGCTTGTCCGCTAGCGGGGGGCCTGAGACCCAGTACTTC. Its translation: CASSLSASGGPETQYF.

This chain links TRBV5-1 with TRBJ2-1; tentative D call: TRBD1 (5 bases). V lost 7 bases and J 0 bases, leaving 17 bases between the germline ends. Germline assignment: CDR1 SGHRS and CDR2 YFSETQ. This CDR3 has 16 amino acids. The CDR3 protein is CASHPGQASSYNEQFF. CDR3 nucleotides: TGCGCCAGCCACCCAGGGCAGGCGAGCTCCTACAATGAGCAGTTCTTC.

The chain has TRBV2 and TRBJ2-1; TRBD2 is a possible D gene (6 bases). V lost 10 bases to trimming and J lost 4 bases, with 14 bases between them. The CDR3 consists of 13 residues. Per germline, CDR1 SNHLY and CDR2 FYNNEI. CDR3 coding DNA: TGTGCCACCTCTCAGGCGGGATACAATGAGCAGTTCTTC. This encodes CATSQAGYNEQFF.

A few counts support this clone. The chain couples TRBV5-6 to TRBJ1-1; D call uncertain. The CDR3 sequence is 13 residues long. The V end lost 0 bases, the J end lost 8 bases, and 11 bases lay between the germline ends. Germline V CDR1 and CDR2: SGHDT, YYEEEE. In DNA, the CDR3 is TGTGCCAGCAGCTTGGGGGGAGTGGGCGAAGCTTTCTTT. Its protein is CASSLGGVGEAFF.

The chain joins TRBV7-9 to TRBJ2-3; 9 bases align to TRBD2. The CDR3 is made up of 16 amino acids. V shed 1 base, J shed 1 base, and the junction held 3 bases outside the gene matches. Per germline, CDR1 SEHNR and CDR2 FQNEAQ (reference sequence). The CDR3 protein is CASSLEPSGGTDTQYF. The CDR3 DNA reads TGTGCCAGCAGCTTAGAGCCTAGCGGGGGCACAGATACGCAGTATTTT.

The chain uses TRBV5-4 and TRBJ1-6; 8 bases agree with TRBD1. The germline CDR1 and CDR2 sequences are SGHNT and YYREEE (reference sequence). The CDR3 is 16 amino acids. The trim removed 3 bases at V and 2 bases at J, leaving 4 bases unmatched. The CDR3 sequence: CASSYGQGTYNSPLHF. In nucleotides, the CDR3 is TGTGCCAGCAGCTACGGACAGGGAACCTATAATTCACCCCTCCACTTT.

This clone was counted a few times. V gene TRBV28 combines with J gene TRBJ2-2, with 8 bases aligning to TRBD1. From germline, CDR1 is MDHEN and CDR2 SYDVKM. The CDR3 is 14 residues long. V was clipped by 6 bases and J by 6 bases; unmatched bases: 6. The CDR3 region is CASSRGQGAGELFF. CDR3 DNA: TGTGCCAGCAGCCGAGGACAGGGAGCCGGGGAGCTGTTTTTT.

The chain couples TRBV27 to TRBJ2-3; no reliable D call. From germline, CDR1 is MNHEY and CDR2 SMNVEV (reference sequence). Trimming left V 1 base short and J 4 bases short, with 3 bases between. The CDR3 is 12 residues long. The CDR3 DNA follows: TGTGCCAGCAGTTTATGGGCAGATACGCAGTATTTT. Translation: CASSLWADTQYF.

The chain employs TRBV5-1 and TRBJ2-2, with 9 bases aligning to TRBD2. The CDR3 totals 14 residues. V shed 2 bases, J shed 6 bases, and the junction held 2 bases outside the gene matches. CDR1 is SGHRS and CDR2 is YFSETQ in the germline V gene. The CDR3 coding sequence is TGCGCCAGCAGCTTAGCGGGGGGACCCGGGGAGCTGTTTTTT. As protein: CASSLAGGPGELFF.

The gene calls are TRBV6-5 and TRBJ1-4, with D possibly TRBD1 on 6 matching bases. The ends were cut back, 6 bases at V and 2 bases at J, with 10 bases in the middle. CDR1 and CDR2 from the germline V gene are MNHEY and SVGAGI. There are 14 residues in the CDR3. CDR3 DNA sequence: TGTGCCAGCAGGCCAGGGGTCACTAATGAAAAACTGTTTTTT. Amino acid sequence: CASRPGVTNEKLFF.

This clone was recorded only once. The rearrangement joins TRBV6-4 to TRBJ2-4; no clear D. The CDR3 runs to 15 residues. Germline values: CDR1 MRHNA, CDR2 SNTAGT. Trimming left V 5 bases short and J 1 base short, with 12 bases between. The CDR3 loop is CASSYGLMAKNIQYF. CDR3 nucleotide sequence: TGTGCCAGCAGTTACGGTTTGATGGCCAAAAACATTCAGTACTTC.

The chain joins TRBV6-5 to TRBJ1-4, with unresolved D. The V end was cut by 6 bases, the J end by 3 bases, with 11 bases between. From germline, CDR1 is MNHEY and CDR2 SVGAGI. The CDR3 loop spans 14 amino acids. Here the CDR3 DNA reads TGTGCCAGCAGCTTTATCAACTCTAATGAAAAACTGTTTTTT. It yields the protein CASSFINSNEKLFF.

The V and J genes are TRBV30 and TRBJ1-1; D is perhaps TRBD1 (6 bases). Trimming took off 7 bases at V and 0 bases at J, with 27 bases between the two ends. CDR3 length equals 18 residues. The germline gives CDR1 GTSNPN, CDR2 SVGIG (reference sequence). CDR3 sequence reads: CAFAPNPPGAAMNTEAFF. CDR3 nucleotide sequence: TGTGCCTTTGCTCCTAACCCACCGGGGGCCGCGATGAACACTGAAGCTTTCTTT.

The chain links TRBV30 to TRBJ2-5; TRBD1 matches at 7 bases. Germline V gene lookup returns CDR1 GTSNPN and CDR2 SVGIG (reference sequence). The V gene end was trimmed by 3 bases and the J gene end by 1 base; junction bases not matched to a gene: 17. The CDR3 has 18 amino acids. The CDR3, as DNA: TGTGCCTGGAGGGGGCCGTTTCTGGACAGGCGCCGCCAAGAGACCCAGTACTTC. It is translated as CAWRGPFLDRRRQETQYF. Full variable domain (rest looked up from reference TRBV30 and TRBJ2-5): SQTIHQWPATLVQPVGSPLSLECTVEGTSNPNLYWYRQAAGRGLQLLFYSVGIGQISSEVPQNLSASRPQDRQFILSSKKLLLSDSGFYLCAWRGPFLDRRRQETQYFGPGTRLLVL.